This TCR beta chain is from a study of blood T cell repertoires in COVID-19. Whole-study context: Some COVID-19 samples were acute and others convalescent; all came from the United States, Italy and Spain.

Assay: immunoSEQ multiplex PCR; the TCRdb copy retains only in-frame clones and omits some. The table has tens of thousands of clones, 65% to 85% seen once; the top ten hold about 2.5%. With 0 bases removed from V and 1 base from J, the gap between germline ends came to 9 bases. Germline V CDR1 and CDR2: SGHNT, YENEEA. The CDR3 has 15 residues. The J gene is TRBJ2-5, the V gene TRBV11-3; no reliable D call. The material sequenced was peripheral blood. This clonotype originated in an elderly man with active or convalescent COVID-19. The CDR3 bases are TGTGCCAGCAGCTTAGATAGAAGTTCCCAAGAGACCCAGTACTTC. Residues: CASSLDRSSQETQYF.